This T cell receptor (beta chain) derives from a study of control samples from healthy donors and cancer patients. The CDR3 loop spans 10 amino acids. V shed 9 bases, J shed 8 bases, and the junction held 3 bases outside the gene matches. Germline-derived CDR1 and CDR2 are SNHLY and FYNNEI. Profiled with immunoSEQ multiplex PCR; TCRdb holds only in-frame clones, not every one. The profile shows 45,000 to 60,000 clones, 85% to 95% of them singletons. Sequencing used PBMCs. This TCR derives from a man younger than 40 with colorectal cancer. The chain couples TRBV2 to TRBJ1-2, with TRBD1 matching 7 bases. The CDR3 sequence: CARQGNGYTF. In DNA form, the CDR3 reads TGTGCCAGACAGGGGAACGGCTACACCTTC.